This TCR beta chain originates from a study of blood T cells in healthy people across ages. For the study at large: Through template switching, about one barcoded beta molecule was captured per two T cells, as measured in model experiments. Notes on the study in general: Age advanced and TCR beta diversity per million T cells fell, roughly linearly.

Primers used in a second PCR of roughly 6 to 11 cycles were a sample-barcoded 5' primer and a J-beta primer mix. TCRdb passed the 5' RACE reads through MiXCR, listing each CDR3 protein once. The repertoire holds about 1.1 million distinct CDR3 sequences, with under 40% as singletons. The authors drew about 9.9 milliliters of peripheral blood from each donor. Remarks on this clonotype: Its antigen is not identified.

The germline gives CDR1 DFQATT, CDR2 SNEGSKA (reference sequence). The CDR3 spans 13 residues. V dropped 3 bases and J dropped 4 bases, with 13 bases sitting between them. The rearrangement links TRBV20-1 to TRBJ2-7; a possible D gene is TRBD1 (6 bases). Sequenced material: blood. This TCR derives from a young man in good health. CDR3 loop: CSARSLQGYEQYF. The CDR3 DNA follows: TGCAGTGCTAGGTCCCTTCAGGGGTACGAGCAGTACTTC.